The next 14 T cell receptor delta chains were all read from a single sample in a study of gamma-delta chains in newborns, infants, children. TCRdb reanalyzed the reads using CATT. Of roughly 3,600 delta-chain clones in the sample, approximately 4.3% were seen once. Sequenced input: blood. These receptors all come from a child who was a newborn, infant or young child, either healthy, febrile or measles-vaccinated (not recorded which).

This clone has a handful of counts. At the DNA level, this CDR3 is encoded by other sequences in the same sample as well. This chain links TRDV1 with TRDJ1; no clear D. Germline assignment: CDR1 TSWWSYY and CDR2 QGS. The CDR3 contains 21 residues. With 0 bases removed from V and 5 bases from J, the gap between germline ends came to 31 bases. DNA for the CDR3: TGTGCTCTTGGGGAACTTCCTCCGGGACCGGGCCATGCAGGACCCTCTGATAAACTCATCTTT. Its protein is CALGELPPGPGHAGPSDKLIF.

Comments on this clone: Distinct nucleotide sequences in the sample also encode this CDR3. The chain links TRDV2 to TRDJ1; 12 nucleotides agree with TRDD3. This CDR3 spans 21 amino acids. The ends lost 0 bases at V and 1 base at J; junction bases unmatched: 17. Per the germline V gene, CDR1 is GEAIGNYY and CDR2 is EKD. The CDR3 reads CACDTVGSGGYGRGGTDKLIF. CDR3 coding DNA: TGTGCCTGTGACACCGTAGGATCTGGGGGATACGGACGTGGAGGCACCGATAAACTCATCTTT.

This clone has a handful of counts. This DNA's translation differs at residue 3 from TCRdb's protein, which comes from a much larger clone; a read error is likely, and the protein shown is translated from the DNA. This sequence joins TRDV2 and TRDJ1; D unclear. The CDR3 is 15 amino acids. CDR1 GEAIGNYY and CDR2 EKD come from the germline V gene. For the CDR3, the DNA is TGTGCCCGTGACACCGTACTACCACAATTCGATAAACTCATCTTT. Its translation is CARDTVLPQFDKLIF.

Concerning this clone itself: The translation of this DNA and the TCRdb protein of a much larger clone differ at residue 14, probably owing to a read error; the protein shown here is translated from the DNA. V usage is TRDV2 and J usage is TRDJ1, with TRDD3 identical over 12 bases. Germline V gene lookup returns CDR1 GEAIGNYY and CDR2 EKD. The CDR3 contains 16 residues. The CDR3 sequence is CACDGLGDTTTDKPIF. The CDR3 nucleotides read TGTGCCTGTGATGGTCTGGGGGATACGACGACCGATAAACCCATCTTT.

This clone was seen more than once but under ten times. Since a far larger clone is one base different, this is likely a read error. The chain links TRDV2 to TRDJ2; D is ambiguous. Per germline, CDR1 GEAIGNYY and CDR2 EKD. The ends were cut back, 3 bases at V and 10 bases at J, with 26 bases in the middle. The CDR3 consists of 17 residues. DNA for the CDR3: TGTGCCTGTGACCCCATGACCTCCAGCCCCTCTTTAGTACAACTCTTCTTT. It is translated as CACDPMTSSPSLVQLFF.

This clone has only a few counts. This could be a read error, since a much larger clone is one nucleotide away. Other DNA sequences in this sample translate to the same CDR3. The chain recombines TRDV2 with TRDJ1, with TRDD3 matching over 9 bases. The germline CDR1 and CDR2 sequences are GEAIGNYY and EKD. V gave up 7 bases and J gave up 0 bases; unmatched junction bases: 8. The CDR3 contains 15 residues. The CDR3 sequence is CACDVLGEYTDKLIF. CDR3 in DNA: TGTGCCTGCGACGTACTGGGGGAGTACACCGATAAACTCATCTTT.

Note on this clone: Possible read error: a much larger clone is one base away. The same CDR3 also results from other DNA sequences found in this sample. This sequence joins TRDV2 and TRDJ1; 8 positions match TRDD3. Germline loops: CDR1 GEAIGNYY, CDR2 EKD. This CDR3 has 17 residues. This CDR3 reads CACDKLGALRGTDKLIF. CDR3 coding DNA: TGCGCCTGTGACAAACTGGGGGCCCTAAGGGGCACCGATAAACTCATCTTT.

This clone was seen only a few times. This could be a read error, since a much larger clone is one nucleotide away. V is TRDV2 and J is TRDJ2, with TRDD3 identical over 8 bases. Looked up from germline, CDR1 is GEAIGNYY and CDR2 is EKD. CDR3 length: 14 residues. DNA of the CDR3: TGTGCCCGTGACACGTTGGGGGATACAGCACAACTCTTCTTT. Its protein product is CARDTLGDTAQLFF.

This clone was counted between two and nine times. This may stem from a read error, because a much larger clone lies one nucleotide away. The chain is built from TRDV2 and TRDJ1, with TRDD3 identical over 10 bases. This CDR3 has 18 amino acids. The J segment lost 0 bases and the V segment lost 3 bases, leaving 12 bases of the junction unmatched. The V gene's germline CDR1 is GEAIGNYY and CDR2 EKD. CDR3 nucleotides: TGTGCCTGTGACGCGTTGGGGGATACTTTAGGGTACACCGATAAACTCATCTTT. Translated: CACDALGDTLGYTDKLIF.

This clone rates as medium-sized. The rearrangement uses TRDV2 and TRDJ1, with 10 nucleotides matching TRDD3. The V gene's germline CDR1 is GEAIGNYY and CDR2 EKD. V shed 3 bases, J shed 7 bases, and the junction held 16 bases outside the gene matches. The CDR3 is made up of 17 amino acids. CDR3 region: CACDPLGDMRGSGKLIF. The CDR3 bases are TGTGCCTGTGACCCTCTGGGGGATATGAGGGGTTCCGGTAAACTCATCTTT.

Of note for this clone: The TCRdb protein comes from a much larger clone and disagrees with this DNA's translation at residue 3, likely due to a read error; the protein given here is derived from the DNA. The chain is built from TRDV2 and TRDJ1, with D unclear. The CDR3 has 16 residues. The V gene's germline CDR1 is GEAIGNYY and CDR2 EKD. The CDR3 region has the DNA TGTGCCTATGACATCGCCTCCCGGGACCCAAAAAGGGAACTCATCTTT. This gives the protein CAYDIASRDPKRELIF.

As concerns this clone: Other DNA variants within this sample encode the same CDR3. The chain links TRDV2 to TRDJ1; 11 bases fit TRDD3. In germline, CDR1 is GEAIGNYY, CDR2 EKD. CDR3 size: 18 residues. V lost 3 bases, J lost 6 bases, and 17 bases stayed unmatched. The CDR3 region is CACDPLGDRGGLRNKLIF. In DNA, the CDR3 is TGTGCCTGTGACCCACTGGGGGATAGAGGAGGATTAAGGAATAAACTCATCTTT.

By proportion, this clone is medium-sized (0.01 to 0.1%). The chain employs TRDV2 and TRDJ1; D is possibly TRDD3 (6 bases). V dropped 3 bases and J dropped 10 bases, with 26 bases sitting between them. The V gene's germline CDR1 is GEAIGNYY and CDR2 EKD. The CDR3 is made up of 16 amino acids. The CDR3 nucleotides are TGTGCCTGTGACTCCGTAGAAGGTGGGGGCCCCGGGGGACTCATCTTT. Amino acid sequence: CACDSVEGGGPGGLIF.

About this clone itself: A much bigger clone sits one base away, suggesting this may be a read error. This CDR3 is also generated by other DNA sequences in the sample. The chain is built from TRDV2 and TRDJ1, with D unresolved. The CDR3 totals 17 residues. V was clipped by 0 bases and J by 0 bases, with 16 bases between them. The germline gives CDR1 GEAIGNYY, CDR2 EKD. The DNA for the CDR3 is TGTGCCTGTGACACCGTGAGAGGATCGGGGTACACCGATAAACTCATCTTT. This sequence encodes CACDTVRGSGYTDKLIF.